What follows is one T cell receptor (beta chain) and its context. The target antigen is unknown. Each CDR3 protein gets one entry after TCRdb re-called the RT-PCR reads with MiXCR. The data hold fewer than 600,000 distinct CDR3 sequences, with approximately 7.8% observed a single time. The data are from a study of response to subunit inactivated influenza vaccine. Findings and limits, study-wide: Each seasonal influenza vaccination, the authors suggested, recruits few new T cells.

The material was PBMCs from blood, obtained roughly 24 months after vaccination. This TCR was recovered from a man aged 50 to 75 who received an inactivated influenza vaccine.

CDR3 nucleotides: TGTGCCAGCAGCTTAGGGCAGGGGGCTTCGTTCTACGAGCAGTACTTC. The encoded protein is CASSLGQGASFYEQYF. The V gene is TRBV7-6, the J gene TRBJ2-7, with TRBD1 matching over 8 bases. Germline-derived CDR1 and CDR2 are SGHVS and FNYEAQ. The CDR3 runs to 16 residues. The trim removed 1 base at V and 3 bases at J, leaving 8 bases unmatched.